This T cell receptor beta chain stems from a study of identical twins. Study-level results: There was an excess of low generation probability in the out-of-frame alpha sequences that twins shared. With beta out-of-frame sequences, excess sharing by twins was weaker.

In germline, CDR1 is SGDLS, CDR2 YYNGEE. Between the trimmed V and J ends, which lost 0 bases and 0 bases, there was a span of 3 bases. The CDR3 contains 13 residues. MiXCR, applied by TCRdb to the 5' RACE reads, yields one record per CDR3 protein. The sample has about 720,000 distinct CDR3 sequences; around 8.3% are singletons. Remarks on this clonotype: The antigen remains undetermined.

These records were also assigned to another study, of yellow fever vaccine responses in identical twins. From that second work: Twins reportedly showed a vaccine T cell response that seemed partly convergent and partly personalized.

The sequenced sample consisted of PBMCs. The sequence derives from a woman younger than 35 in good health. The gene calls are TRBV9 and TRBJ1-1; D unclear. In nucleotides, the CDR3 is TGTGCCAGCAGCGTAGAGGTGAACACTGAAGCTTTCTTT. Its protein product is CASSVEVNTEAFF. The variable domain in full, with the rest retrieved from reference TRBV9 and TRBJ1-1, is DSGVTQTPKHLITATGQRVTLRCSPRSGDLSVYWYQQSLDQGLQFLIQYYNGEERAKGNILERFSAQQFPDLHSELNLSSLELGDSALYFCASSVEVNTEAFFGQGTRLTVV.